The rows below give T cell receptor beta chains drawn from one sample of a study of blood T cell repertoires in COVID-19. Generated by immunoSEQ multiplex PCR, the TCRdb table keeps only in-frame clones and is missing some. The sample carries hundreds of thousands of clones, 87% recorded once. Sequencing input: PBMCs or T cells enriched from blood (not recorded which). These receptors came from a woman aged 40 to 55 who had recovered from COVID-19. Each CDR3 is given with its conserved first and last residue. A D gene is named only where the DNA matches it firmly. Part of the rows lack a size; the others show once, few, many or a class for expanded clones.

clone_size	v_call	d_call	j_call	cdr3_aa	cdr3_nt
.	TRBV5-5	TRBD1	TRBJ2-7	CASSGSRDRGAYEQYF	TGTGCCAGCAGCGGAAGCCGGGACAGGGGCGCCTACGAGCAGTACTTC
.	TRBV28	TRBD2	TRBJ2-5	CASSPLAPQETQYF	TGTGCCAGCAGTCCACTAGCGCCCCAAGAGACCCAGTACTTC
once	TRBV28	.	TRBJ1-1	CASTVSLTEAFF	TGTGCCAGCACGGTTAGTCTCACTGAAGCTTTCTTT
.	TRBV28	.	TRBJ1-2	CASNKPGGLNGYGYTF	TGTGCCAGCAACAAGCCGGGGGGGCTCAACGGATATGGCTACACCTTC
.	TRBV2	TRBD1	TRBJ1-5	CASSGMGQPYQPQHF	TGTGCCAGCAGTGGTATGGGACAGCCCTATCAGCCCCAGCATTTT
many	TRBV28	TRBD1	TRBJ2-3	CASSTPGQGAIDTQYF	TGTGCCAGCAGTACACCGGGACAGGGGGCTATAGATACGCAGTATTTT
.	TRBV7-2	.	TRBJ2-5	CASSLVRRETQYF	TGTGCCAGCAGCTTAGTAAGGAGGGAGACCCAGTACTTC
.	TRBV7-9	.	TRBJ2-5	CASSTTGLPRETQYF	TGTGCCAGCAGCACAACAGGGCTACCCCGGGAGACCCAGTACTTC
.	TRBV28	TRBD1	TRBJ1-2	CASSLADRGNYGYTF	TGTGCCAGCAGTTTGGCGGACAGGGGGAACTATGGCTACACCTTC
.	TRBV24-1	.	TRBJ2-4	CATSEGGTGAAGGQYF	TGTGCCACCAGTGAGGGTGGGACAGGGGCCGCGGGAGGGCAGTACTTC
.	TRBV14	TRBD1	TRBJ2-4	CASSPGQGAIQYF	TGTGCCAGCAGCCCAGGGCAGGGGGCCATTCAGTACTTC
.	TRBV24-1	.	TRBJ2-1	CATRTGNEQFF	TGTGCCACCAGGACAGGCAATGAGCAGTTCTTC
.	TRBV11-2	.	TRBJ2-1	CASSRGSQKAYNEQFF	TGTGCCAGCAGCAGGGGGAGCCAGAAGGCCTACAATGAGCAGTTCTTC
once	TRBV4-3	.	TRBJ1-1	CASSQSQGNTEAFF	TGCGCCAGCAGCCAATCGCAGGGTAACACTGAAGCTTTCTTT
.	TRBV27	TRBD1	TRBJ1-6	CASSLFMAGGYSPLHF	TGTGCCAGCAGTTTATTCATGGCAGGGGGTTATTCACCCCTCCACTTT
.	TRBV30	TRBD1	TRBJ2-1	CAWSRQGVNEQFF	TGTGCCTGGAGTCGACAGGGGGTCAATGAGCAGTTCTTC
.	TRBV28	TRBD2	TRBJ2-3	CATSSGRRTDTQYF	TGTGCCACCTCTAGCGGGAGGCGCACAGATACGCAGTATTTT
.	TRBV5-4	TRBD1	TRBJ2-2	CASSPGQGNSAGELFF	TGTGCCAGCAGCCCAGGACAGGGGAATAGTGCCGGGGAGCTGTTTTTT
.	TRBV10-3	.	TRBJ1-1	CAISGKWGQLTEAFF	TGTGCCATCAGTGGAAAATGGGGACAACTAACTGAAGCTTTCTTT
.	TRBV7-9	.	TRBJ1-4	CASSLGREDEKLFF	TGTGCCAGCAGCTTAGGGAGGGAAGACGAAAAACTGTTTTTT
.	TRBV24-1	TRBD2	TRBJ2-1	CATSDTRGRYNEQFF	TGTGCCACCAGTGATACTCGCGGGAGGTACAATGAGCAGTTCTTC
.	TRBV18	.	TRBJ2-1	CASSPPEGHNEQFF	TGTGCCAGCTCACCACCGGAGGGACACAATGAGCAGTTCTTC
.	TRBV5-1	TRBD1	TRBJ2-7	CASSLYRGREQYF	TGCGCCAGCAGCTTATACAGGGGGCGGGAGCAGTACTTC
once	TRBV2	TRBD1	TRBJ2-1	CAIQGGTGTYNEQFF	TGTGCCATACAAGGGGGGACAGGGACCTACAATGAGCAGTTCTTC
.	TRBV7-2	TRBD1	TRBJ2-1	CASSSQGAPYNEQFF	TGTGCCAGCAGCTCCCAGGGGGCCCCCTACAATGAGCAGTTCTTC
.	TRBV5-1	.	TRBJ2-7	CASTLVAGATYEQYF	TGCGCCAGCACCTTGGTGGCTGGAGCTACCTACGAGCAGTACTTC
.	TRBV11-1	TRBD1	TRBJ2-7	CASGTPGQGSYEQYF	TGTGCCAGCGGTACCCCGGGACAGGGCTCCTACGAGCAGTACTTC
.	TRBV21-1	.	TRBJ2-7	CASSPTPGAGGKYEQYF	TGTGCCAGCAGCCCTACACCCGGTGCAGGGGGCAAGTACGAGCAGTACTTC
.	TRBV7-2	TRBD1	TRBJ1-2	CASSYGIGTGYGYTF	TGTGCCAGCAGCTACGGAATCGGGACAGGCTATGGCTACACCTTC
.	TRBV19	.	TRBJ2-2	CASRDLITGELFF	TGTGCCAGTAGGGACTTGATCACCGGGGAGCTGTTTTTT
.	TRBV27	.	TRBJ2-3	CASSPPDSISGTDTQYF	TGTGCCAGCAGTCCTCCGGACAGTATTTCAGGCACAGATACGCAGTATTTT